This TCR beta chain was profiled in a study of T cells in Graves' hyperthyroidism and ophthalmopathy. Amplification of TCR beta CDR3 regions used RNA as the template. First-round RT-PCR targeting the TCR CDR3 was performed with the HTBI primer set. TCRdb called the multiplex PCR reads again in MiXCR, with one record for every CDR3 protein. This sample has over 500,000 distinct CDR3 sequences, with over 15% found just once. V was cut by 4 bases and J by 4 bases, with 14 bases left in between. There are 14 residues in the CDR3. Germline CDR1 is SGHNT and CDR2 is YYREEE (reference sequence). A roughly 10 ml volume of fresh peripheral blood provided the PBMCs.

The chain uses TRBV5-4 and TRBJ1-1; D possibly corresponds to TRBD1 (6 bases). Specimen: blood. This clonotype originated in a woman aged 18-29 years with Graves' ophthalmopathy. The CDR3 DNA is TGTGCCAGCAGCCCGTCTAGGGGGGGCACTGAAGCTTTCTTT. Its translation is CASSPSRGGTEAFF.